These 13 T cell receptor beta chains originate from one sample sequenced in a study of blood T cell repertoires in COVID-19 (dated by TCRdb to between 2020 and 2021). Library creation used the immunoSEQ multiplex PCR assay. TCRdb retrieved this table from immuneACCESS and kept in-frame rearrangements only. Not all clones are present; in checked studies, unresolved V genes account for under half, and no reason is known for the remainder. The sample table holds around 81,000 clones, of which 88% were seen once. The top ten constitute about 7.3% of the sample. The sample taken for sequencing was peripheral blood. These receptors originate from a man between 70 and 80 years old with acute or convalescent COVID-19.

This clone was seen just once. The genes are TRBV9 and TRBJ1-5, with D unclear. Trimming pared 0 bases from V and 8 bases from J, leaving 9 bases between. The CDR3 has 13 residues. Germline lookup yields CDR1 SGDLS and CDR2 YYNGEE. The CDR3: CASSVDPVEPQHF. In DNA form, the CDR3 reads TGTGCCAGCAGCGTAGACCCGGTGGAGCCCCAGCATTTT.

This clone was found once. The rearrangement uses TRBV11-2 and TRBJ2-3; 8 bases agree with TRBD2. Germline-derived CDR1 and CDR2 are SGHAT and FQNNGV. V lost 6 bases, J lost 5 bases, and 10 bases stayed unmatched. The CDR3 contains 15 residues. The DNA for the CDR3 is TGTGCCAGCAGGCCGCTAGGACTAGCAGGAGATACGCAGTATTTT. This encodes CASRPLGLAGDTQYF. Full variable domain (remainder filled in from reference TRBV11-2 and TRBJ2-3): EAGVAQSPRYKIIEKRQSVAFWCNPISGHATLYWYQQILGQGPKLLIQFQNNGVVDDSQLPKDRFSAERLKGVDSTLKIQPAKLEDSAVYLCASRPLGLAGDTQYFGPGTRLTVL.

The chain joins TRBV24-1 to TRBJ2-2; tentatively, D is TRBD1 (6 bases). The germline V gene encodes CDR1 KGHDR and CDR2 SFDVKD. V shed 4 bases and J shed 6 bases, with 11 bases lying between them. The CDR3 covers 14 residues. For the CDR3, the DNA is TGTGCCACCAGTGACTACAGGGACGCCGGGGAGCTGTTTTTT. Amino acid sequence: CATSDYRDAGELFF.

The sample holds a few counts of this clone. The genes are TRBV7-2 and TRBJ1-5; weak D call: TRBD1 (5 bases). Trimming removed 2 bases at V and 0 bases at J, with 17 bases between. Germline V gene data show CDR1 as SGHTA and CDR2 as FQGNSA. The CDR3 has 18 amino acids. CDR3 DNA sequence: TGTGCCAGCAGCTTATACAGCGGGGGAGGATATAGCAATCAGCCCCAGCATTTT. Translating it yields CASSLYSGGGYSNQPQHF. Supplemented by reference TRBV7-2 and TRBJ1-5, the full variable domain reads GAGVSQSPSNKVTEKGKDVELRCDPISGHTALYWYRQSLGQGLEFLIYFQGNSAPDKSGLPSDRFSAERTGGSVSTLTIQRTQQEDSAVYLCASSLYSGGGYSNQPQHFGDGTRLSIL.

The chain has TRBV5-8 and TRBJ1-1, with D possibly TRBD1 on 6 matching bases. V was pared by 5 bases and J by 8 bases, with 19 bases between. Germline V CDR1 and CDR2: SGHTS, YDEGEE. The CDR3 extends over 14 amino acids. The CDR3 spells CASSRGQVILEAFF. The CDR3 nucleotides are TGTGCCAGCAGTAGGGGACAAGTTATCCTGGAAGCTTTCTTT.

The chain links TRBV7-3 to TRBJ2-1, with D possibly matching TRBD2 (6 bases). Germline lookup yields CDR1 SGHTA and CDR2 FQGTGA. Trimming pared 2 bases from V and 0 bases from J, leaving 11 bases between. The CDR3 runs to 16 residues. The CDR3 sequence is CASSLGGASSYNEQFF. CDR3 nucleotide sequence: TGTGCCAGCAGCTTAGGCGGGGCAAGCTCCTACAATGAGCAGTTCTTC.

The chain is built from TRBV5-1 and TRBJ1-1, with D perhaps matching TRBD1 (6 bases). The V end was cut by 8 bases, the J end by 4 bases, with 21 bases between. This CDR3 contains 15 residues. Germline V gene data show CDR1 as SGHRS and CDR2 as YFSETQ. This CDR3 reads CASSERGTGSTEAFF. DNA of the CDR3: TGCGCCAGTTCAGAAAGAGGAACAGGGAGCACTGAAGCTTTCTTT.

The chain is built from TRBV28 and TRBJ2-2; no clear D. CDR3 length: 14 amino acids. Between the trimmed V and J ends, which lost 3 bases and 1 base, there was a span of 6 bases. The germline V gene encodes CDR1 MDHEN and CDR2 SYDVKM. CDR3 amino acids: CASSLPGNTGELFF. CDR3 sequence (DNA): TGTGCCAGCAGTTTGCCGGGGAACACCGGGGAGCTGTTTTTT.

V is TRBV19 and J is TRBJ1-2; D unclear. The CDR3 consists of 12 residues. From germline, CDR1 is LNHDA and CDR2 SQIVND (reference sequence). The ends were cut back, 7 bases at V and 3 bases at J, with 9 bases in the middle. The CDR3 sequence: CASMPGYYGYTF. The CDR3 coding sequence is TGTGCCAGTATGCCGGGATACTATGGCTACACCTTC.

This rearrangement joins TRBV4-3 to TRBJ2-3, with D possibly being TRBD2 (6 bases). This CDR3 spans 16 amino acids. Trimming pared 0 bases from V and 7 bases from J, leaving 17 bases between. Germline V gene lookup returns CDR1 LGHNA and CDR2 YSLEER. The CDR3 is CASSQDFGLITNTQYF. The DNA of the CDR3 is TGCGCCAGCAGCCAAGATTTTGGACTAATTACAAATACGCAGTATTTT.

This clone has only one observation. This rearrangement joins TRBV5-1 to TRBJ1-4, with unresolved D. The CDR3 is made up of 12 amino acids. From germline, CDR1 is SGHRS and CDR2 YFSETQ. V lost 0 bases to trimming and J lost 8 bases, with 5 bases between them. The CDR3 region is CASSLAGEKLFF. The CDR3 DNA follows: TGCGCCAGCAGCTTGGCCGGGGAAAAACTGTTTTTT.

The chain couples TRBV9 to TRBJ1-3; D unclear. Germline V gene lookup returns CDR1 SGDLS and CDR2 YYNGEE. V was shortened by 0 bases and J by 0 bases, with 4 bases between the two germline ends. The CDR3 has 14 residues. CDR3 nucleotides: TGTGCCAGCAGCGTAGAATACTCTGGAAACACCATATATTTT. It specifies CASSVEYSGNTIYF.

The sample holds one count of this clone. CDR3 sequence (DNA): TGTGCCACCAGTGTGGTGGGAGGGAGGAATGAGCAGTTCTTC. It yields the protein CATSVVGGRNEQFF. The chain recombines TRBV24-1 with TRBJ2-1, with TRBD2 matching over 7 bases. The V gene's germline CDR1 is KGHDR and CDR2 SFDVKD. The V gene end was trimmed by 5 bases and the J gene end by 7 bases; junction bases not matched to a gene: 7. The CDR3 length is 14 residues.